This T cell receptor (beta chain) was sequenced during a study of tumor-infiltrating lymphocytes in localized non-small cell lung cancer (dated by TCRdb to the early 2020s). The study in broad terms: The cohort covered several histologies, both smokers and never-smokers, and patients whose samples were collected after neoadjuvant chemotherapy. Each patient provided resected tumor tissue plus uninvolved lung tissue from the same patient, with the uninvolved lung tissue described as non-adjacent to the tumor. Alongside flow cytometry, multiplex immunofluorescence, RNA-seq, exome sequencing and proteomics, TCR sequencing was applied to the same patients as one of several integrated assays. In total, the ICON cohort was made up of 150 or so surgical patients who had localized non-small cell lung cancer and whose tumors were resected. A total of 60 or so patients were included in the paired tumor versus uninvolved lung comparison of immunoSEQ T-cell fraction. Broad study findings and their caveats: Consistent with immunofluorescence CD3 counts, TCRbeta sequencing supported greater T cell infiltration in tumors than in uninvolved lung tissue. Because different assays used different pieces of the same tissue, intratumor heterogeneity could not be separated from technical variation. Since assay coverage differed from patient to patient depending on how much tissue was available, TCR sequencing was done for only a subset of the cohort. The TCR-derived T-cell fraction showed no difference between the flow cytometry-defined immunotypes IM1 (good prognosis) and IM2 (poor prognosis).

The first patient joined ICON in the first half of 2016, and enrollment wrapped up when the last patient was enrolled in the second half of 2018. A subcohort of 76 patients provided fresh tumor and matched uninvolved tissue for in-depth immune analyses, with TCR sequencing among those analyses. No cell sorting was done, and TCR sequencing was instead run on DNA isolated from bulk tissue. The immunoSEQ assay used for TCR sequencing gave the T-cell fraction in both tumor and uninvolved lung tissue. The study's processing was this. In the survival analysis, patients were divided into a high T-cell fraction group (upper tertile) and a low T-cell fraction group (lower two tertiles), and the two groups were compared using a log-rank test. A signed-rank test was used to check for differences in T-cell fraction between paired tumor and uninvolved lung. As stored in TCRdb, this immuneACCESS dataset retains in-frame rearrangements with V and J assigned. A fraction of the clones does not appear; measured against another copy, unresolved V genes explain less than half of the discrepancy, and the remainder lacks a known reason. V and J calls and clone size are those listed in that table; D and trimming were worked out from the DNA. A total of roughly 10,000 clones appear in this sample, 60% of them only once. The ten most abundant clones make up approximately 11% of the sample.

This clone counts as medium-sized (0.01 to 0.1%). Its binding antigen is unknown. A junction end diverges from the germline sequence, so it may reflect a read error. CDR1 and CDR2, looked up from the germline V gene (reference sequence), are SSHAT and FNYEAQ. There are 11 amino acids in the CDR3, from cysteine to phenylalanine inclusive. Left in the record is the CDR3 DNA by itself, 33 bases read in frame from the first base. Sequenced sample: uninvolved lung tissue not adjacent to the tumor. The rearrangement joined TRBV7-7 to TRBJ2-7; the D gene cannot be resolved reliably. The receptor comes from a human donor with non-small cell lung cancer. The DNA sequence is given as TGTGCTAGCAGTCCCACCTACGAGCAGTACTTC. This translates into CASSPTYEQYF.